A selection of T cell receptor beta chains follows, all from one sample in a study of spatial heterogeneity in lung cancer. One entry per CDR3 protein results from TCRdb running MiXCR on the 5' RACE reads. The sample records about 22,000 distinct CDR3 sequences, approximately 6.2% being singletons. Specimen: PBMCs, collected at surgery. These receptor sequences come from a male donor with early-stage non-small cell lung cancer. CDR3s include the opening cysteine and the closing phenylalanine or tryptophan. D genes are given only for firm matches. Some rows mark clone size as missing; the rest say once, few, many or name a class of expanded clone.

j_call,clone_size,d_call,v_call,cdr3_nt,cdr3_aa
TRBJ2-2,many,TRBD2,TRBV11-2,TGTGCCAGCAGCTATAGCGGGAGGGCCGGGGAGCTGTTTTTT,CASSYSGRAGELFF
TRBJ2-7,few,TRBD2,TRBV28,TGTGCCAGCGGGAGGGGTCGGGACTACGAGCAGTACTTC,CASGRGRDYEQYF
TRBJ2-6,many,.,TRBV7-9,TGTGCCGCGACCCCTGGGGCCAACGTCCTGACTTTC,CAATPGANVLTF
TRBJ1-4,many,TRBD1,TRBV30,TGTGCCTGGAGTAGGGACAGGCCTAATGAAAAACTGTTTTTT,CAWSRDRPNEKLFF
TRBJ2-3,.,.,TRBV20-1,TGCAGTGCTAGAGATCAGAAAAACACAGATACGCAGTATTTT,CSARDQKNTDTQYF
TRBJ2-5,.,.,TRBV10-3,TGTGCCATCAGTGATGCACTTGATCCACAAGAGACCCAGTACTTC,CAISDALDPQETQYF
TRBJ2-5,many,TRBD2,TRBV27,TGTGCCAGCAACGACGGGGGGGTAAGAGAGACCCAGTACTTC,CASNDGGVRETQYF
TRBJ2-1,.,TRBD2,TRBV20-1,TGCAGTGCTAGAGATGCGTCTAGCGGGAGAGGCTATGAGCAGTTCTTC,CSARDASSGRGYEQFF
TRBJ1-5,many,.,TRBV6-4,TGTGCCAGCAGTGACTCTTGGGGAGATAGCAATCAGCCCCAGCATTTT,CASSDSWGDSNQPQHF
TRBJ2-1,few,.,TRBV13,TGTGCCAGCAGCTCCCCCCTCGACCGCAACAATGAGCAGTTCTTC,CASSSPLDRNNEQFF
TRBJ2-6,medium-sized,TRBD1,TRBV7-9,TGTGCCAGCAGCAGATTACAGGGGGACGGGGCCAACGTCCTGACTTTC,CASSRLQGDGANVLTF
TRBJ2-7,few,.,TRBV6-1,TGTGCCAGCAGTGAAGGTACAGGTTGGGTCTACGAGCAGTACTTC,CASSEGTGWVYEQYF
TRBJ2-1,many,.,TRBV4-1,TGCGCCAGCAGCCAAGATTGGTGGGGGGTTTACAATGAGCAGTTCTTC,CASSQDWWGVYNEQFF
TRBJ2-1,many,.,TRBV28,TGTGCCAGCAGTTCGCTGTGGGGGTCCTACAATGAGCAGTTCTTC,CASSSLWGSYNEQFF
TRBJ2-2,many,TRBD1,TRBV7-2,TGTGCCAGCAGCCGGGACAGGGGCCCCGGGGAGCTGTTTTTT,CASSRDRGPGELFF
TRBJ2-2,.,TRBD2,TRBV30,TGTGCCGGAATCGGGACTATCCACACCGGGGAGCTGTTTTTT,CAGIGTIHTGELFF
TRBJ1-6,few,TRBD1,TRBV18,TGTGCCAGCTCTCCCGACAGGGCTAATAATTCACCCCTCCACTTT,CASSPDRANNSPLHF
TRBJ1-6,.,TRBD1,TRBV3-1,TGTGCCAGCAGCCAAGATACTAGGGACAGGTATCAGGGTAATTCACCCCTCCACTTT,CASSQDTRDRYQGNSPLHF
TRBJ2-1,once,TRBD2,TRBV7-2,TGTGCCAGCACCCCCGCGGGACTAGCGGGAGTCAATGAGCAGTTCTTC,CASTPAGLAGVNEQFF
TRBJ2-5,.,.,TRBV7-3,TGTGCCAGCAGCTTAACGGCAGGACCCGTACAAGAGACCCAGTACTTC,CASSLTAGPVQETQYF
TRBJ2-1,few,TRBD1,TRBV28,TGTGCCAGCAGCCTTCCCCGGGACAGGCCCCTCTACAATGAGCAGCTCTTC,CASSLPRDRPLYNEQLF
TRBJ1-5,many,TRBD1,TRBV7-9,TGTGCCAGCAGCATCGGACAGGGGGCGAGCAATCAGCCCCAGCATTTT,CASSIGQGASNQPQHF
TRBJ2-7,many,.,TRBV29-1,TGCAGCGCAGAGACAGTTTCCTACGAGCAGTACTTC,CSAETVSYEQYF
TRBJ2-2,few,TRBD1,TRBV7-3,TGTGCCAGCAGCATACAGGGACAGGACGGGGAGCTGTTTTTT,CASSIQGQDGELFF
TRBJ2-2,many,.,TRBV5-1,TGCGCCAGCAGCTTGGTGGCAGGCGCCGGGGAGCTGTTTTTT,CASSLVAGAGELFF
TRBJ2-1,many,.,TRBV9,TGTGCCAGCAGCGGGGGGTCCTACAATGAGCAGTTCTTC,CASSGGSYNEQFF
TRBJ1-1,.,.,TRBV5-1,TGCGCCAGCACCAGGCCGGGACAAGGGGAAATGAACACTGAAGCTTTCTTT,CASTRPGQGEMNTEAFF
TRBJ2-7,few,TRBD1,TRBV9,TGTGCCAGCAGCCCCCGGACAGGGGTGGAAGAGCAGTACTTC,CASSPRTGVEEQYF
TRBJ2-2,few,.,TRBV4-2,TGTGCCAGCAGCCAACCCTCGGGGCGCCTTGAGACCGGGGAGCTGTTTTTT,CASSQPSGRLETGELFF
TRBJ1-5,medium-sized,.,TRBV12-3/TRBV12-4,TGTGCCAGCAGTTTCGGTGGTCAGCCCCAGCATTTT,CASSFGGQPQHF
TRBJ2-1,many,TRBD2,TRBV6-5,TGTGCCAGCAGTTACTCGACTAGCGGTAGCTCCTACAATGAGCAGTTCTTC,CASSYSTSGSSYNEQFF
TRBJ2-5,many,TRBD1,TRBV5-1,TGCGCCAGCAGCGCCGGGACAGGGAGGAGTGAGACCCAGTACTTC,CASSAGTGRSETQYF
TRBJ2-7,many,.,TRBV20-1,TGCAGTGCGGCTCCCTACGAGCAGTACTTC,CSAAPYEQYF
TRBJ1-1,many,.,TRBV11-2,TGTGCCAGCACCCGCTCCGGCGTTTTCGCTGAAGCTTTCTTT,CASTRSGVFAEAFF
TRBJ1-1,.,TRBD1,TRBV18,TGTGCCAGCTCCCCAGGGGACAGTGAAGCTTTCTTT,CASSPGDSEAFF
TRBJ2-7,many,.,TRBV6-2/TRBV6-3,TGTGCCAGCAGTCCGCGCCGGACAGAAGACTACGAGCAGTACTTC,CASSPRRTEDYEQYF
TRBJ1-6,many,TRBD1,TRBV20-1,TGCAGTGCTAAGACAGGGCACTCTAATTCACCCCTCCACTTT,CSAKTGHSNSPLHF
TRBJ1-4,many,.,TRBV19,TGTGCCAGTATTTCGGAGGGTGAAAAACTGTTTTTT,CASISEGEKLFF
TRBJ1-2,few,TRBD1,TRBV5-5,TGTGCCAGCAGCTTCCGGGACAGTCATGGCTACACCTTC,CASSFRDSHGYTF
TRBJ1-4,many,TRBD1,TRBV7-3,TGTGCCAGCAGCCCCCCCCGACAGGGGAGGAGTGAAAAACTGTTTTTT,CASSPPRQGRSEKLFF
TRBJ2-5,many,.,TRBV12-3/TRBV12-4,TGTGCCAGCAGTCCCTCCCTCGGGGCCACCCAAGAGACCCAGTACTTC,CASSPSLGATQETQYF
TRBJ2-2,many,.,TRBV7-2,TGTGCCAGCAGCTTAGCGGAGGGGGCCGTCGGGGAGCTGTTTTTT,CASSLAEGAVGELFF
TRBJ2-2,few,.,TRBV19,TGTGCCAGTAGAGGGGTCGGGGAGCTGTTTTTT,CASRGVGELFF
TRBJ1-3,.,TRBD1,TRBV6-6,TGTGCCAGCACTCAGGGGGGTGGAAACACCATATATTTT,CASTQGGGNTIYF
TRBJ1-1,many,TRBD1,TRBV29-1,TGCAGCGTTGATGTCAGGGGGTTCACTGAAGCTTTCTTT,CSVDVRGFTEAFF
TRBJ1-5,many,.,TRBV12-3/TRBV12-4,TGTGCCAGCAGTTTGACAGACGATCAGCCCCAGCATTTT,CASSLTDDQPQHF
TRBJ2-4,many,.,TRBV27,TGTGCCAGCAGTCTCTTCGACAGAAACATTCAGTACTTC,CASSLFDRNIQYF
TRBJ2-1,many,TRBD2,TRBV5-6,TGTGCCAGCAGCTTGGGACTAGCGGGGGGCCAGAGGAAGTTCTTC,CASSLGLAGGQRKFF
TRBJ2-2,few,.,TRBV5-6,TGTGCCAGCAGCTGGGGGTTATCGGAGGCGAACACCGGGGAGCTGTTTTTT,CASSWGLSEANTGELFF